Below are 32 T cell receptor beta chains sequenced from a single sample in a study of blood T cell repertoires in COVID-19. The repertoire was sequenced with immunoSEQ multiplex PCR; TCRdb's copy has only in-frame clones and lacks some. The table lists around 300,000 clones, about nine tenths of them singletons. What was sequenced was PBMCs or T cells enriched from blood (not recorded which). All receptors come from a woman aged 40 to 50 who had recovered from COVID-19.

The chain carries TRBV20-1 and TRBJ1-1; TRBD1 is a possible D gene (5 bases). Trimming took off 3 bases at V and 4 bases at J, with 15 bases between the two ends. CDR1 and CDR2 (germline): DFQATT, SNEGSKA (reference sequence). The length of the CDR3 is 14 residues. Here the CDR3 reads CSASLEAGPTEAFF. Written as DNA, the CDR3 is TGCAGTGCTAGTTTAGAGGCAGGGCCCACTGAAGCTTTCTTT.

J is TRBJ1-1 and V is TRBV11-1, with 10 bases aligning to TRBD1. The CDR3 is 15 residues long. With V trimmed by 6 bases and J by 4 bases, 8 bases remained unmatched. CDR1 is SGHAT and CDR2 is FQDESV in the germline V gene (reference sequence). The CDR3 protein is CASSSSGTGATEAFF. The CDR3 DNA sequence: TGTGCCAGCAGTTCTTCCGGGACAGGGGCCACTGAAGCTTTCTTT.

The V and J genes are TRBV5-1 and TRBJ2-1; the match to TRBD1 covers 7 bases. Germline assignment: CDR1 SGHRS and CDR2 YFSETQ. V lost 0 bases, J lost 4 bases, and 4 bases stayed unmatched. CDR3 length: 15 amino acids. This chain's CDR3 is CASSLAGTEYNEQFF. DNA for the CDR3: TGCGCCAGCAGCTTGGCCGGGACAGAATACAATGAGCAGTTCTTC.

The rearrangement links TRBV6-2 or TRBV6-3 to TRBJ1-2, with 7 bases fitting TRBD1. CDR1 MNHEY and CDR2 SVGEGT come from the germline V gene. The junction had 5 bases not matched to a gene; V was cut back by 2 bases and J by 2 bases. This CDR3 comprises 15 residues. The CDR3 region has the DNA TGTGCCAGCAGTTACGGACAGGAGGCAAACTATGGCTACACCTTC. Its protein product is CASSYGQEANYGYTF.

CDR3 coding DNA: TGTGCCAGCAGGGGGGGTAATTCACCCCTCCACTTT. This sequence encodes CASRGGNSPLHF. J is TRBJ1-6 and V is TRBV2; D perhaps matches TRBD1 (5 bases). The germline V gene encodes CDR1 SNHLY and CDR2 FYNNEI. The CDR3 runs to 12 residues. Between the trimmed V and J ends, which lost 6 bases and 6 bases, there was a span of 6 bases.

The V gene is TRBV7-2, the J gene TRBJ1-5; D is unclear. Trimming took off 1 base at V and 5 bases at J, with 6 bases between the two ends. The germline V gene has CDR1 SGHTA and CDR2 FQGNSA. The CDR3 spans 13 residues. This chain's CDR3 is CASSLVRDQPQHF. As DNA, the CDR3 is TGTGCCAGCAGCTTAGTCCGGGATCAGCCCCAGCATTTT.

The chain couples TRBV2 to TRBJ2-1; 12 nucleotides line up with TRBD2. The CDR3 totals 14 residues. Losses at the gene ends were 6 bases for V and 5 bases for J; bases not matched to a gene: 2. Germline loops: CDR1 SNHLY, CDR2 FYNNEI. CDR3 loop: CASRWTSGNNEQFF. The CDR3 region has the DNA TGTGCCAGCAGGTGGACTAGCGGGAACAATGAGCAGTTCTTC.

This clone was counted only a few times. J is TRBJ2-7 and V is TRBV2, with D perhaps TRBD1 (6 bases). The CDR3 is 11 amino acids. V lost 6 bases and J 7 bases, leaving 10 bases between the germline ends. From germline, CDR1 is SNHLY and CDR2 FYNNEI. The CDR3 region is CASRGQGEQYF. In DNA form, the CDR3 reads TGTGCCAGCAGGGGGCAGGGGGAGCAGTACTTC. Based on the CDR3 plus reference TRBV2 and TRBJ2-7, the full variable domain is EPEVTQTPSHQVTQMGQEVILRCVPISNHLYFYWYRQILGQKVEFLVSFYNNEISEKSEIFDDQFSVERPDGSNFTLKIRSTKLEDSAMYFCASRGQGEQYFGPGTRLTVT.

The CDR3 sequence is CASSEKERGSPLHF. Written as DNA, the CDR3 is TGTGCCAGCAGTGAAAAGGAAAGGGGTTCACCCCTCCACTTT. The chain has TRBV6-1 and TRBJ1-6; D may be TRBD1 (5 bases). From germline, CDR1 is MNHNS and CDR2 SASEGT. This CDR3 region has 14 residues. V was clipped by 2 bases and J by 9 bases, with 11 bases between them.

As to this clone: Within the sample, other DNA sequences also encode this same CDR3. The chain has TRBV18 and TRBJ2-5; D is undetermined. This CDR3 is built from 13 residues. Trimming cost V 2 bases and J 2 bases, with 6 bases left between them. The germline V gene encodes CDR1 KGHSH and CDR2 LQKENI. The CDR3 loop is CASSPGQQETQYF. In DNA, the CDR3 is TGTGCCAGCTCACCAGGGCAACAAGAGACCCAGTACTTC.

The chain employs TRBV30 and TRBJ1-2, with 7 bases aligning to TRBD1. Germline V lookup: CDR1 GTSNPN, CDR2 SVGIG (reference sequence). The CDR3 consists of 11 residues. The CDR3 sequence is CAQQGYYGYTF. In nucleotides, the CDR3 is TGTGCTCAACAGGGGTACTATGGCTACACCTTC.

The chain links TRBV20-1 to TRBJ1-2, with TRBD1 matching over 9 bases. The CDR3 length is 15 residues. CDR1 and CDR2 (germline): DFQATT, SNEGSKA (reference sequence). The V segment lost 3 bases and the J segment 4 bases; nucleotides outside the gene matches: 9. This CDR3 is CSASIGQGSAYGYTF. The CDR3, as DNA: TGCAGTGCTAGTATAGGACAGGGGTCGGCCTATGGCTACACCTTC.

This clone was counted a single time. Within the sample, other DNA sequences also encode this same CDR3. The chain is built from TRBV7-2 and TRBJ1-2; no firm D call. CDR1 is SGHTA, CDR2 FQGNSA, per germline. V was trimmed by 1 base and J by 2 bases, leaving 5 bases between them. CDR3 length: 13 residues. The CDR3 bases are TGTGCCAGCAGCTTAGGCCGGAACTATGGCTACACCTTC. Protein sequence: CASSLGRNYGYTF.

This chain joins TRBV7-2 and TRBJ1-5; 9 nucleotides agree with TRBD1. With 5 bases clipped from V and 7 bases from J, the junction kept 6 bases outside the gene matches. Germline V gene data show CDR1 as SGHTA and CDR2 as FQGNSA. There are 14 residues in the CDR3. The CDR3 reads CASSPPGTGQPQHF. CDR3 nucleotide sequence: TGTGCCAGCAGCCCACCCGGGACAGGGCAGCCCCAGCATTTT.

The chain joins TRBV27 to TRBJ1-2, with TRBD1 as a possible D gene (5 bases). V lost 7 bases to trimming and J lost 8 bases, with 20 bases between them. The CDR3 length is 14 residues. CDR1 MNHEY and CDR2 SMNVEV come from the germline V gene (reference sequence). This chain's CDR3 is CASTPRQAAGGYTF. In DNA form, the CDR3 reads TGTGCCAGCACCCCCCGGCAGGCGGCAGGGGGCTACACCTTC.

The chain is built from TRBV10-2 and TRBJ1-1, with 7 bases fitting TRBD1. Germline trimming cut 3 bases from V and 3 bases from J; bases unmatched to any gene: 10. Germline CDR1 reads WSHSY; CDR2 reads SAAADI. The CDR3 runs 16 residues. The CDR3, as DNA: TGCGCCAGCAGTGAAGGGGCAGGGGGACCGGACACTGAAGCTTTCTTT. This encodes CASSEGAGGPDTEAFF.

The gene calls are TRBV5-4 and TRBJ1-6; TRBD1 is a possible D gene (6 bases). Germline CDR1 is SGHNT and CDR2 is YYREEE (reference sequence). V lost 2 bases, J lost 6 bases, and 12 bases lay in between. This CDR3 comprises 15 residues. This CDR3 reads CASSLQGAVNSPLHF. CDR3 nucleotides: TGTGCCAGCAGCTTACAGGGTGCGGTTAATTCACCCCTCCACTTT.

CDR3 loop: CASSPRLAGAHYEQYF. CDR3 in DNA: TGTGCCAGCAGCCCTAGACTAGCGGGGGCCCACTACGAGCAGTACTTC. V is TRBV3-1 (or the pseudogene TRBV3-2) and J is TRBJ2-7; 12 positions match TRBD2. Germline CDR1 is LGHDT and CDR2 is YNNKEL (reference sequence). The CDR3 covers 16 residues. Trimming at V came to 4 bases and at J to 3 bases, leaving 7 bases not matched to a gene.

The chain carries TRBV7-2 and TRBJ2-1; 8 nucleotides line up with TRBD2. The CDR3 runs 15 residues. The germline CDR1 and CDR2 sequences are SGHTA and FQGNSA. The V gene end was trimmed by 4 bases and the J gene end by 4 bases; junction bases not matched to a gene: 6. The CDR3 spells CASSSRAGGYNEQFF. In nucleotides, the CDR3 is TGTGCCAGCAGCTCCAGGGCGGGGGGATACAATGAGCAGTTCTTC.

The V call is TRBV27, the J call TRBJ1-4; 7 bases line up with TRBD1. The germline gives CDR1 MNHEY, CDR2 SMNVEV (reference sequence). The CDR3 runs to 15 residues. V was clipped by 5 bases and J by 8 bases; unmatched bases: 11. DNA for the CDR3: TGTGCCAGCAGTCCCTCGACAGGGATCGGAGAAAAACTGTTTTTT. It translates to CASSPSTGIGEKLFF.

In its sample, this clone was seen a few times. This CDR3 reads CASSFSVTGELFF. CDR3 nucleotide sequence: TGTGCCAGCAGCTTCAGCGTTACCGGGGAGCTGTTTTTT. The V and J genes are TRBV13 and TRBJ2-2; D call uncertain. The V end was cut by 3 bases, the J end by 5 bases, with 7 bases between. The CDR3 consists of 13 residues. Germline-derived CDR1 and CDR2 are PRHDT and FYEKMQ (reference sequence).

The rearrangement joins TRBV6-2 or TRBV6-3 to TRBJ1-2, with a weak D call TRBD1 (6 bases). The CDR3 spans 13 residues. The germline V gene has CDR1 MNHEY and CDR2 SVGEGT. V was pared by 5 bases and J by 5 bases, with 12 bases between. CDR3 residues: CASSPLGGYGYTF. CDR3 nucleotides: TGTGCCAGCAGTCCCCTAGGGGGATATGGCTACACCTTC.

This clone was found many times. Other DNA sequences in this sample translate to the same CDR3. This sequence joins TRBV6-2 or TRBV6-3 and TRBJ1-2; unclear D gene. Per the germline V gene, CDR1 is MNHEY and CDR2 is SVGEGT. This CDR3 comprises 12 residues. V was clipped by 6 bases and J by 2 bases, with 7 bases between them. In DNA, the CDR3 is TGTGCCAGCAGCCTATCCAACTATGGCTACACCTTC. It translates to CASSLSNYGYTF.

This rearrangement joins TRBV5-1 to TRBJ2-2; 10 nucleotides match TRBD1. This CDR3 region has 16 residues. Trimming took 4 bases from V and 7 from J; bases not matched to a gene: 10. Germline CDR1 is SGHRS and CDR2 is YFSETQ. The CDR3 DNA follows: TGCGCCAGCAGCGTGGGACAGGGGACGACAGGCGGGGAGCTGTTTTTT. This translates into CASSVGQGTTGGELFF.

This clone was observed a single time. The V and J genes are TRBV2 and TRBJ2-7, with D hard to call. The CDR3 extends over 14 amino acids. Germline lookup yields CDR1 SNHLY and CDR2 FYNNEI. Trimming took off 4 bases at V and 3 bases at J, with 13 bases between the two ends. The CDR3 spells CASSVGIRVYEQYF. The CDR3 region has the DNA TGTGCCAGCAGTGTGGGCATTCGAGTCTACGAGCAGTACTTC.

This rearrangement joins TRBV19 to TRBJ2-5; 8 bases are shared with TRBD1. The CDR3 consists of 14 residues. The germline V gene encodes CDR1 LNHDA and CDR2 SQIVND (reference sequence). The J segment lost 3 bases and the V segment lost 5 bases, leaving 5 bases of the junction unmatched. The CDR3 region is CASSRTGNEETQYF. CDR3 sequence (DNA): TGTGCCAGTAGTCGGACAGGGAACGAAGAGACCCAGTACTTC.

This clone occurred once. The J gene is TRBJ2-7, the V gene TRBV11-2, with 10 bases aligning to TRBD2. The J segment lost 6 bases and the V segment lost 3 bases, leaving 11 bases of the junction unmatched. This CDR3 contains 16 residues. CDR1 SGHAT and CDR2 FQNNGV come from the germline V gene. The CDR3 region is CASSFLASGSGREQYF. CDR3 nucleotide sequence: TGTGCCAGCAGCTTTTTGGCTAGCGGGAGTGGTCGCGAGCAGTACTTC.

This chain uses TRBV7-8 with TRBJ2-2; 8 bases line up with TRBD1. The length of the CDR3 is 17 residues. V shed 6 bases and J 1 base; nucleotides not matched to a gene: 10. Germline loops: CDR1 SGHVS, CDR2 FQNEAQ. The CDR3 DNA reads as TGTGCCAGCAGGCTAGCATCCAGGGGGCTGAACACCGGGGAGCTGTTTTTT. Protein sequence: CASRLASRGLNTGELFF. Full variable domain (rest looked up from reference TRBV7-8 and TRBJ2-2): GAGVSQSPRYKVAKRGQDVALRCDPISGHVSLFWYQQALGQGPEFLTYFQNEAQLDKSGLPSDRFFAERPEGSVSTLKIQRTQQEDSAVYLCASRLASRGLNTGELFFGEGSRLTVL.

The table lists this clone with a count of one. The rearrangement uses TRBV5-6 and TRBJ1-5; 10 bases are shared with TRBD1. This CDR3 has 15 residues. CDR1 is SGHDT, CDR2 YYEEEE, per germline. The V segment lost 4 bases and the J segment 6 bases; nucleotides outside the gene matches: 7. Here the CDR3 reads CASSRGTGEGQPQHF. DNA for the CDR3: TGTGCCAGCAGCCGGGGGACAGGGGAGGGTCAGCCCCAGCATTTT.

CDR3 nucleotides: TGCAGTGCTAGTTGGTCCGGAGCCCGCTACGAGCAGTACTTC. It yields the protein CSASWSGARYEQYF. The V call is TRBV20-1, the J call TRBJ2-7; D is uncertain. The germline V gene encodes CDR1 DFQATT and CDR2 SNEGSKA (reference sequence). Trimming stripped 3 bases from V and 3 bases from J, with 15 bases between. The CDR3 totals 14 residues.

This sequence joins TRBV3-1 (or the pseudogene TRBV3-2) and TRBJ2-5; 9 bases align to TRBD2. Unmatched junction bases numbered 14, after V lost 1 base and J lost 5 bases. This CDR3 comprises 18 residues. CDR1 is LGHDT and CDR2 is YNNKEL in the germline V gene (reference sequence). The chain's CDR3 is CASSQANAGGPRGETQYF. CDR3 DNA sequence: TGTGCCAGCAGCCAAGCCAACGCGGGGGGGCCCCGCGGTGAGACCCAGTACTTC.

CDR3 loop: CASGTGGSYEQYF. In DNA, the CDR3 is TGTGCCAGCGGGACAGGTGGCTCCTACGAGCAGTACTTC. The J gene is TRBJ2-7, the V gene TRBV28, with 8 positions matching TRBD1. Germline CDR1 and CDR2: MDHEN and SYDVKM. CDR3 length: 13 residues. V shed 8 bases and J 0 bases; nucleotides not matched to a gene: 3.